This T cell receptor beta chain emerged from a study of shared clonotypes between healthy human individuals. In germline, CDR1 is MGHRA, CDR2 YSYEKL. There are 14 residues in the CDR3. Trimming took 1 base from V and 2 from J, leaving 9 bases between them. Method: immunoSEQ multiplex PCR; TCRdb's copy keeps in-frame clones and lacks some. Of fewer than 2.5 million clones detected, 93% appear once; the ten largest clones hold about 0.38%. The sequenced sample consisted of naive CD4+ T cells from PBMCs. Subset defined: CD45RA+ positively selected. The origin of this receptor is a man between 18 and 29 years old in good health. Some clones in this sample may be carry-over from other donors' samples. The chain carries TRBV4-1 and TRBJ2-7; D gene ambiguous. The DNA for the CDR3 is TGCGCCAGCAGCCAAGTAACTGGCCCCTACGAGCAGTACTTC. It encodes CASSQVTGPYEQYF.